This T cell receptor beta chain was identified during a study of T cells in Graves' hyperthyroidism and ophthalmopathy. In the study overall: Peripheral blood collection took place at initial diagnosis, before any treatment.

Study-level points and caveats: From stable hyperthyroidism, ophthalmopathy was set apart by a 13 V-J model. Most expanded thyroid clonotypes above 0.001 recurred in blood.

This clonotype has only a few counts. Its target is not known. This CDR3 is 15 amino acids long. V was clipped by 0 bases and J by 9 bases, with 18 bases between them. Germline V lookup: CDR1 SGHRS, CDR2 YFSETQ. RNA transcripts served as the template for amplifying TCR beta CDR3 regions. Using the HTBI primer set, a first-round RT-PCR was run on the TCR CDR3. TCRdb ran MiXCR on the multiplex PCR reads and lists one entry per CDR3 protein. The repertoire has hundreds of thousands of distinct CDR3 sequences, 20% of them found once; the top ten carry over 45%. This receptor was taken from a man aged 35-49 years with Graves' ophthalmopathy. Input material: blood. The V call is TRBV5-1, the J call TRBJ2-5, with D perhaps matching TRBD1 or TRBD2 (6 bases each). The CDR3 loop reads CASSLVQGRGEAQYF. The DNA for the CDR3 is TGCGCCAGCAGCTTGGTTCAGGGAAGGGGGGAGGCCCAGTACTTC.